This TCR beta chain was sequenced during a study of CXCR3-negative and CXCR3-positive naive CD8 T cells. The authors prepared UMI-labeled TRB cDNA libraries by 5' RACE. For each CDR3 protein, TCRdb gives one entry from its re-call of the 5' RACE reads, without DNA. The sample data list over 50,000 distinct CDR3 sequences. On this clonotype: Antigen: not known.

General study findings and limits: TRB CDR3s of CXCR3-positive naive cells were more hydrophobic than those of CXCR3-negative naive cells.

CDR3 length equals 13 residues. Looked up from germline, CDR1 is DFQATT and CDR2 is SNEGSKA (reference sequence). This TCR came from a human donor in good health. Some clones in this sample may be carry-over from other donors' samples. V and J are TRBV20-1 and TRBJ2-2. The sequencing input was naive CXCR3+ CD8+ T cells from blood. Subset reported: CD45RO-CCR7+CD27+CD95- naive CD8+ T cells expressing CXCR3 (TNR3+). CDR3 sequence reads: CSAGRANTGELFF.